The entry below gives a single T cell receptor (beta chain) sequence along with its context. These data belong to a study of blood T cell repertoires in COVID-19. Study details: The study drew acute and convalescent COVID-19 samples from the United States, Italy and Spain. The cDNA or gDNA used as material had been derived from T cells, B-cell-depleted T cells, or PBMCs.

Original methodology: Quantification of nucleated cells was approximated via reference gene primer amplification. Measured with immunoSEQ multiplex PCR; TCRdb has only the in-frame clones, and not every one. That table gives V, J and clone size, and the DNA gave D and trimming. The sample includes 200,000 to 250,000 clones, roughly 85% seen only once; the top ten take roughly 12%. The CDR3 has 15 residues. Trimming took off 6 bases at V and 2 bases at J, with 14 bases between the two ends. Germline V gene sequence: CDR1 MDHEN, CDR2 SYDVKM. Sequencing input: peripheral blood. The rearrangement joins TRBV28 to TRBJ1-3, with D possibly being TRBD1 (5 bases). The sequence was collected from a woman aged 18 to 35 who had recovered from COVID-19. The CDR3, as DNA: TGTGCCAGCAGCCTTCTTCGGGGGACTGGAAACACCATATATTTT. This translates into CASSLLRGTGNTIYF.